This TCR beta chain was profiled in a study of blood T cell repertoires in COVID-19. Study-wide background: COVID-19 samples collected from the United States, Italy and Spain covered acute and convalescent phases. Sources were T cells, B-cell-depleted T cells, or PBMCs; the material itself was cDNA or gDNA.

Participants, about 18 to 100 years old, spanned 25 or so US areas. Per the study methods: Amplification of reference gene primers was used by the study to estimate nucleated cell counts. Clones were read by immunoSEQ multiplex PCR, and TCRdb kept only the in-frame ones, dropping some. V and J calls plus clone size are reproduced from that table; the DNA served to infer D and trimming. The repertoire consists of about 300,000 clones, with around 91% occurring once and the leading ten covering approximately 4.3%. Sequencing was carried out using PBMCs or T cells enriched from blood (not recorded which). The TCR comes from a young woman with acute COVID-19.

The CDR3 region has the DNA TGTGCCAGCAGTCCCGGGACAGGGTTTGCAGATACGCAGTATTTT. Translating gives CASSPGTGFADTQYF. The chain recombines TRBV6-5 with TRBJ2-3, with TRBD1 matching over 9 bases. The CDR3 has 15 amino acids. Per the germline V gene, CDR1 is MNHEY and CDR2 is SVGAGI. J gave up 4 bases and V 5 bases, and 7 bases lay outside the gene matches.